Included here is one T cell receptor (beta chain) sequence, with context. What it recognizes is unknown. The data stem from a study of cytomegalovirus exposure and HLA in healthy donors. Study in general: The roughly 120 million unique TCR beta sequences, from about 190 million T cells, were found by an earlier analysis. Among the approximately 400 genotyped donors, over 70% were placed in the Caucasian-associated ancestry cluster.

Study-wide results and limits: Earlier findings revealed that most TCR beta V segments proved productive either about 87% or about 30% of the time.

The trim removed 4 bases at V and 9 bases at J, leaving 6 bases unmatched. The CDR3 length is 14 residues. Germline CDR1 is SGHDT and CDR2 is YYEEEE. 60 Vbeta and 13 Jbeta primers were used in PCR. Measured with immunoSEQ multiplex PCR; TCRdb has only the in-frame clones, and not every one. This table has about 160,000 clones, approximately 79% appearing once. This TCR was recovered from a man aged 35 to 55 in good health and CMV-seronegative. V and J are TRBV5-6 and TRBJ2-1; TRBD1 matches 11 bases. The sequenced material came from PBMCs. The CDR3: CASSGDRGDSEQFF. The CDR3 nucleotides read TGTGCCAGCAGCGGGGACAGGGGGGACAGTGAGCAGTTCTTC.